The clone carrying this T cell receptor beta chain was seen ten or more times. Its antigen remains unknown. This entry is derived from a study of regulatory T cells in long-lasting Graves disease. Study-wide points: Among persistent patients, a larger number of public clonotypes were shared (about 2,700) than among newly diagnosed patients (under 1,000).

Noted time point: newly diagnosed GD, antithyroid drugs for less than 3 months. The TCR library used RNA extracted from PBMCs. Investigators prepared the TCR beta libraries by applying iRepertoire HTBI primers and Arm-PCR of CDR3 regions. From the multiplex PCR reads, TCRdb called clonotypes with MiXCR, one entry per CDR3 protein. The sample has 530,000 or so distinct CDR3 sequences; approximately 13% are singletons. This sample also appeared in a second study, on T cells in Graves' hyperthyroidism and ophthalmopathy. From that second work: Uncontrolled infection, other autoimmune disease, pregnancy and lactation each barred patients from inclusion. In blood, most of the thyroid clonotypes expanded above 0.001 were also present.

The TCR comes from a man in his thirties or forties with Graves disease. The sequencing here drew on peripheral blood mononuclear cells (PBMCs), taken at new diagnosis, from a patient treated with antithyroid drugs.

CDR3 nucleotide sequence: TGTGCCAGCATCAGACAGGGCACCTACGAGCAGTACTTC. Protein product: CASIRQGTYEQYF. The V call is TRBV6-1, the J call TRBJ2-7, with 7 bases lining up with TRBD1. In germline, CDR1 is MNHNS, CDR2 SASEGT. Losses at the gene ends were 7 bases for V and 2 bases for J; bases not matched to a gene: 5. The CDR3 runs 13 residues.